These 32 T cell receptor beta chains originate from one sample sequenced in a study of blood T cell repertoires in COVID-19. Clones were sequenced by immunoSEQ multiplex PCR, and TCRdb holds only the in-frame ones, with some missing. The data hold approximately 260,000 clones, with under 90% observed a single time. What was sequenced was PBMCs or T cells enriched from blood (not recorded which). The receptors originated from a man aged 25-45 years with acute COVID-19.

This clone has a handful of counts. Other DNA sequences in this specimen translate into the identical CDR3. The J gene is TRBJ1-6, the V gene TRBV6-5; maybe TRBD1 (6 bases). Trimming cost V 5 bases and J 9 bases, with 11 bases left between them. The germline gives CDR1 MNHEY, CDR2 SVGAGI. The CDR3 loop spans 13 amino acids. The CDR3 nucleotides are TGTGCCAGCAGTCAACAGGGAAGTTCACCCCTCCACTTT. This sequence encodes CASSQQGSSPLHF.

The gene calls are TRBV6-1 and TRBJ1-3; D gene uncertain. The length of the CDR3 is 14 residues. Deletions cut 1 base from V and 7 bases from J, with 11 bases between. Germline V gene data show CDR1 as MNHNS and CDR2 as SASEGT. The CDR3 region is CASSEGRLINTIYF. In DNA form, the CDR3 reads TGTGCCAGCAGTGAAGGGAGGTTAATCAACACCATATATTTT.

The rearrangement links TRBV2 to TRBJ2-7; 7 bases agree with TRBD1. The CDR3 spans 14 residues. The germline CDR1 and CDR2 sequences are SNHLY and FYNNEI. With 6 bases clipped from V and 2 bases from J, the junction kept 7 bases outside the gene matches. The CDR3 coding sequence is TGTGCCAGCAGGCAGGGGGTTATTACCTACGAGCAGTACGTC. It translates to CASRQGVITYEQYV.

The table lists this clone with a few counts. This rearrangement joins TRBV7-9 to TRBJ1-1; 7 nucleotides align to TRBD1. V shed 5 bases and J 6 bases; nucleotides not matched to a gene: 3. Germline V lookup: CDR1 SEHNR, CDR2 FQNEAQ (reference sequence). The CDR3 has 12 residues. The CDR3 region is CASSRDSSEAFF. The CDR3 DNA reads TGTGCCAGCAGCCGGGACAGCTCTGAAGCTTTCTTT.

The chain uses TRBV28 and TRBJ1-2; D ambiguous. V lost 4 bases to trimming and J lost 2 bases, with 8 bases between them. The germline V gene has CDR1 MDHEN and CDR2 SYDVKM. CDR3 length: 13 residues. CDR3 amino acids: CASSWARNYGYTF. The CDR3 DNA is TGTGCCAGCAGTTGGGCACGGAACTATGGCTACACCTTC.

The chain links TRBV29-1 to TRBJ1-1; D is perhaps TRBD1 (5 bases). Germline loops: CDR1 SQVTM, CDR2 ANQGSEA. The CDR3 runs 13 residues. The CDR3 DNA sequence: TGCAGTGAGTTCGGGGGAATGAACACTGAAGCTTTCTTT. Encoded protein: CSEFGGMNTEAFF.

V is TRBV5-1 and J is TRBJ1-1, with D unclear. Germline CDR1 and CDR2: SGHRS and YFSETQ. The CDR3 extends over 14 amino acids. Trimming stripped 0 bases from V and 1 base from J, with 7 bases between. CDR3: CASSLADRNTEAFF. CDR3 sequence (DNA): TGCGCCAGCAGCTTGGCTGATAGGAACACTGAAGCTTTCTTT.

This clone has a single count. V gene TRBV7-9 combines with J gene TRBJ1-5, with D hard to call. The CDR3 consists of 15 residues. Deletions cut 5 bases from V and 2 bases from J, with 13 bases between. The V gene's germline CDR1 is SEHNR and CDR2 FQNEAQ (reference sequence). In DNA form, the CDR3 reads TGTGCCAGCAGCCAGGAAACTGCAGGCAATCAGCCCCAGCATTTT. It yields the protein CASSQETAGNQPQHF.

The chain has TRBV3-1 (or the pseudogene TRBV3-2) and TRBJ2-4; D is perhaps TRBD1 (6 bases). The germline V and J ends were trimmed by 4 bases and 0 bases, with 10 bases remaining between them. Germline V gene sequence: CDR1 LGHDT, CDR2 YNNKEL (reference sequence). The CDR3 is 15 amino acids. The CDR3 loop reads CASSLRTAAKNIQYF. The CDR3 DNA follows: TGTGCCAGCAGCCTCCGGACAGCAGCCAAAAACATTCAGTACTTC.

CDR3 DNA sequence: TGTGCCAGCAGTGATGCTAGCGGGGGAGATACGCAGTATTTT. This encodes CASSDASGGDTQYF. The rearrangement joins TRBV6-4 to TRBJ2-3; 10 bases line up with TRBD2. Germline trimming cut 3 bases from V and 5 bases from J; bases unmatched to any gene: 2. Looked up from germline, CDR1 is MRHNA and CDR2 is SNTAGT. CDR3 size: 14 residues.

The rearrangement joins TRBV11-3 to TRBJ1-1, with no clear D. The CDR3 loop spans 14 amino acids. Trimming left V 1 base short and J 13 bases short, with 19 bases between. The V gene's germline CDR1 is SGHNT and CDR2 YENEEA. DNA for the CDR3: TGTGCCAGCAGCTTAGCGAGGGCAACGGGTCAAAGTTTCTTT. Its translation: CASSLARATGQSFF.

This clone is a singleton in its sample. CDR3 protein: CASSLITGNTIYF. CDR3 coding DNA: TGTGCCAGCAGCTTAATCACTGGAAACACCATATATTTT. The V gene is TRBV5-5, the J gene TRBJ1-3; D gene unclear. Germline lookup yields CDR1 SGHKS and CDR2 YYEKEE (reference sequence). Trimming took off 2 bases at V and 2 bases at J, with 5 bases between the two ends. The CDR3 sequence is 13 residues long. The entire variable domain, with the rest obtained from reference TRBV5-5 and TRBJ1-3, is as follows: DAGVTQSPTHLIKTRGQQVTLRCSPISGHKSVSWYQQVLGQGPQFIFQYYEKEERGRGNFPDRFSARQFPNYSSELNVNALLLGDSALYLCASSLITGNTIYFGEGSWLTVV.

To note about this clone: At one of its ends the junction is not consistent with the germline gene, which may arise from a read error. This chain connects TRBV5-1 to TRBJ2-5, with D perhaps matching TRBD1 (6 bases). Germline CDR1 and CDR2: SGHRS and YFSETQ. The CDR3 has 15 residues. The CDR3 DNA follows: TGTGCCAGCATCCTCGACAGGAGCATGGGGGAGACCCAGTACTTC. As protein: CASILDRSMGETQYF.

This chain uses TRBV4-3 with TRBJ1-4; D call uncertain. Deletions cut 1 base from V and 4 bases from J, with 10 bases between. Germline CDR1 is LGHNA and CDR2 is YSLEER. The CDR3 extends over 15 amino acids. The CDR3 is CASSQGAGNNEKLFF. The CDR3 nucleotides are TGCGCCAGCAGCCAAGGGGCCGGGAATAATGAAAAACTGTTTTTT.

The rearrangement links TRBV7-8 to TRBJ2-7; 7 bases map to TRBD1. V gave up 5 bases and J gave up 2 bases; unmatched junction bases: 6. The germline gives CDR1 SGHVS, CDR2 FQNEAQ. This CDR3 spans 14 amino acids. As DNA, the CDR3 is TGTGCCAGCAGCGCAAACAGGGGTGCCTACGAGCAGTACGTC. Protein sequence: CASSANRGAYEQYV.

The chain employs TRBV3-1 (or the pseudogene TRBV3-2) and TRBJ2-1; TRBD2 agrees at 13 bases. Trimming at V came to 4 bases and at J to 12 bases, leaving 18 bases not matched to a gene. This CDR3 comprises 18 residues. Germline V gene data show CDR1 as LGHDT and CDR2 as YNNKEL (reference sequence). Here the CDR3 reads CASSRWSSGTSGEIRQFF. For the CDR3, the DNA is TGTGCCAGCAGCCGTTGGAGCTCCGGGACTAGCGGGGAGATAAGGCAGTTCTTC.

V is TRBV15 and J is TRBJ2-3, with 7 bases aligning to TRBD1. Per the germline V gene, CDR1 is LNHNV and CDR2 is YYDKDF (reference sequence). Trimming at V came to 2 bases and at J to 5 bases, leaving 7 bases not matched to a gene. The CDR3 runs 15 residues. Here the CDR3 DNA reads TGTGCCACCAGCAGACAGACAGGGTTCAAAGATACGCAGTATTTT. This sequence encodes CATSRQTGFKDTQYF.

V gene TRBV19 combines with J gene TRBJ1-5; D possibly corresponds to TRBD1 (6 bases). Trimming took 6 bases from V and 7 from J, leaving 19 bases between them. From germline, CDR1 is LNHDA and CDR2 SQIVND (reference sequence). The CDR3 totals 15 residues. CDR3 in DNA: TGTGCCAGTAGGCCGGGGTGGGGGGGCTTGCAGCCCCAGCATTTT. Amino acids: CASRPGWGGLQPQHF.

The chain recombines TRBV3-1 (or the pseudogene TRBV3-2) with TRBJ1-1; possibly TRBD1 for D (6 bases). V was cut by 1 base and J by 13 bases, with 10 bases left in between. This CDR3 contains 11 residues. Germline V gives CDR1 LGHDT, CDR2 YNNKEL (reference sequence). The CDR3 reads CASSQGTDVFF. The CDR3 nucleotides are TGTGCCAGCAGCCAAGGGACAGACGTTTTCTTT.

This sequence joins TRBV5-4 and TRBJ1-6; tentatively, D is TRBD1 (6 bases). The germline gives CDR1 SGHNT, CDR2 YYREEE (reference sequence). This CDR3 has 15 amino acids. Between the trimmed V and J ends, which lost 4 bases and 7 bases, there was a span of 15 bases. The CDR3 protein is CASSPTTGENSPLHF. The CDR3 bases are TGTGCCAGCAGCCCGACGACAGGCGAAAATTCACCCCTCCACTTT.

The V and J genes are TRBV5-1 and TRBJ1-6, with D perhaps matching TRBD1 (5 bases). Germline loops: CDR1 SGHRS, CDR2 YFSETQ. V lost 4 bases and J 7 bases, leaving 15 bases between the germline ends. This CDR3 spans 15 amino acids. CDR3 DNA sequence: TGCGCCAGCAGCCGGAGGGACGGAGAAAATTCACCCCTCCACTTT. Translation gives CASSRRDGENSPLHF.

In nucleotides, the CDR3 is TGTGCCAGCAGTGAGGTTTCAGGACTCATAAGAGAGACCCAGTACTTC. Translated: CASSEVSGLIRETQYF. The genes are TRBV2 and TRBJ2-5; tentative D call: TRBD2 (5 bases). CDR3 length: 16 residues. V was trimmed by 3 bases and J by 4 bases, leaving 18 bases between them. Germline assignment: CDR1 SNHLY and CDR2 FYNNEI. Full variable domain (rest looked up from reference TRBV2 and TRBJ2-5): EPEVTQTPSHQVTQMGQEVILRCVPISNHLYFYWYRQILGQKVEFLVSFYNNEISEKSEIFDDQFSVERPDGSNFTLKIRSTKLEDSAMYFCASSEVSGLIRETQYFGPGTRLLVL.

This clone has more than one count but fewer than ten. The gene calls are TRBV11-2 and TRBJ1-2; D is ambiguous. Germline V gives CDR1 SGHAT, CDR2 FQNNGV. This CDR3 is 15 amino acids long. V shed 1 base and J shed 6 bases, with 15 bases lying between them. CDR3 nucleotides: TGTGCCAGCAGCTTAGTTCGGCAGAGACTTGATGGCTACACCTTC. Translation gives CASSLVRQRLDGYTF.

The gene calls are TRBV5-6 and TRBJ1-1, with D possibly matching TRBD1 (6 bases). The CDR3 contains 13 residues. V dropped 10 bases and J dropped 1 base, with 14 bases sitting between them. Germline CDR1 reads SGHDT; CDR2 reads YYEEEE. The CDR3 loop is CAGENRENTEAFF. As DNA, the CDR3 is TGTGCCGGCGAGAACAGGGAGAACACTGAAGCTTTCTTT.

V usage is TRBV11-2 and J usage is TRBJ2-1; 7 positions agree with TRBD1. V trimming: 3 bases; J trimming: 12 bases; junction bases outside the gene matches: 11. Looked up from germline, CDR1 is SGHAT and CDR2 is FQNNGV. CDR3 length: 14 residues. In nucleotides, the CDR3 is TGTGCCAGCAGCTTCTGGGACAGTAGTTTAGGGCAGTTCTTC. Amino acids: CASSFWDSSLGQFF.

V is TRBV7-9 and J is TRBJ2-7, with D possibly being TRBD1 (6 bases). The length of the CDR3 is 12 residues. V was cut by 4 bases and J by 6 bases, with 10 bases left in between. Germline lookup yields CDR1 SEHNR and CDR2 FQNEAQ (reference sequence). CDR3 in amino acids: CASSSPGAEQYV. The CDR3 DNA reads TGTGCCAGCAGCTCCCCAGGGGCCGAGCAGTACGTC.

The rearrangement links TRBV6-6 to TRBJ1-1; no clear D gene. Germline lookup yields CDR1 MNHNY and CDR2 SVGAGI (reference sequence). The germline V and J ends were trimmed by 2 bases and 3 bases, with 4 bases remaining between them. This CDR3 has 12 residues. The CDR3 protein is CASSYEYTEAFF. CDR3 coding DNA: TGTGCCAGCAGTTACGAGTACACTGAAGCTTTCTTT.

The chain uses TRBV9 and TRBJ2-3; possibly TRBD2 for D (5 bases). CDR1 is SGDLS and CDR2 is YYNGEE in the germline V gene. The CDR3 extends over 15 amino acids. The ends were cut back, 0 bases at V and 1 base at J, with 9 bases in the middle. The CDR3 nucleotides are TGTGCCAGCAGCGTAGACCCCGGGGGCACAGATACGCAGTATTTT. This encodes CASSVDPGGTDTQYF.

The CDR3 protein is CASSLYRSNQPQHF. The CDR3 region has the DNA TGTGCCAGCAGTTTATATCGGAGCAATCAGCCCCAGCATTTT. V and J are TRBV27 and TRBJ1-5; D is unclear. CDR1 and CDR2 from the germline V gene are MNHEY and SMNVEV (reference sequence). V shed 1 base and J shed 1 base, with 5 bases lying between them. CDR3 length: 14 amino acids.

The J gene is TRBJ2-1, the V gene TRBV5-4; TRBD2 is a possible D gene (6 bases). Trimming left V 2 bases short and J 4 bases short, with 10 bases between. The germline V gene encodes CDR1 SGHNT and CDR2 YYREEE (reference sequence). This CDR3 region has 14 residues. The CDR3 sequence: CASSLAGRYNEQFF. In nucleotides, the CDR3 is TGTGCCAGCAGCTTAGCGGGCAGGTACAATGAGCAGTTCTTC. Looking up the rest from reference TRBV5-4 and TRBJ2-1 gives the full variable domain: ETGVTQSPTHLIKTRGQQVTLRCSSQSGHNTVSWYQQALGQGPQFIFQYYREEENGRGNFPPRFSGLQFPNYSSELNVNALELDDSALYLCASSLAGRYNEQFFGPGTRLTVL.

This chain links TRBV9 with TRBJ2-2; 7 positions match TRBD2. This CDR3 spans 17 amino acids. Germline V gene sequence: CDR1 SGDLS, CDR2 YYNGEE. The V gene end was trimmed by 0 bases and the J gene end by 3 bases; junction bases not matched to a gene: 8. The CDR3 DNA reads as TGTGCCAGCAGCGTAGGGGAAAGCGGGGAGGACACCGGGGAGCTGTTTTTT. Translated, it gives CASSVGESGEDTGELFF. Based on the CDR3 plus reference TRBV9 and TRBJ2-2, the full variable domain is DSGVTQTPKHLITATGQRVTLRCSPRSGDLSVYWYQQSLDQGLQFLIQYYNGEERAKGNILERFSAQQFPDLHSELNLSSLELGDSALYFCASSVGESGEDTGELFFGEGSRLTVL.

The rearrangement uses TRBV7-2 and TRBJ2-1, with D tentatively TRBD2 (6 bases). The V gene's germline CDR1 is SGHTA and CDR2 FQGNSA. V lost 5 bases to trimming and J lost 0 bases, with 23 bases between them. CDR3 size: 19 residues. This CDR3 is CASSPNPGLPIISYNEQFF. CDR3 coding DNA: TGTGCCAGCAGCCCCAATCCGGGACTCCCAATAATCTCCTACAATGAGCAGTTCTTC.